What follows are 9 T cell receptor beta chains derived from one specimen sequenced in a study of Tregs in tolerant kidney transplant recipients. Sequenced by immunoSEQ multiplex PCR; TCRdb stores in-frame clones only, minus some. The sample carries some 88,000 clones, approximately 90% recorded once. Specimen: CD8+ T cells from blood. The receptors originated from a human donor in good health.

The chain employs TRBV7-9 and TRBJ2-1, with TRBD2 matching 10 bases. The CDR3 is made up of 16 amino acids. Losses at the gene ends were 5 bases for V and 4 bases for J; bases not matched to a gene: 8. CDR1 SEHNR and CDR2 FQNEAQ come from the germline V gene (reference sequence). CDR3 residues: CASSQDSSGGYNEQFF. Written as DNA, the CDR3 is TGTGCCAGCAGCCAAGATAGTAGCGGGGGGTACAATGAGCAGTTCTTC.

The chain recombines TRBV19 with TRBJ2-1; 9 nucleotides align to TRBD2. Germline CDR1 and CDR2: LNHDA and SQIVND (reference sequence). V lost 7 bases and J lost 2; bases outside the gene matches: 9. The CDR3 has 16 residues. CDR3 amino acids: CASTPPGLAAYNEQFF. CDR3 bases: TGTGCCAGTACCCCCCCGGGACTAGCAGCCTACAATGAGCAGTTCTTC.

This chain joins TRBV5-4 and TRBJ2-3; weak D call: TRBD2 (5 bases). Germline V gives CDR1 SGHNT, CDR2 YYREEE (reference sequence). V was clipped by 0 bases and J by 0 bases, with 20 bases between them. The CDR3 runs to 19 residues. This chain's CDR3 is CASSLDPGWGETSTDTQYF. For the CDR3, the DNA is TGTGCCAGCAGCTTGGATCCCGGCTGGGGAGAGACTAGCACAGATACGCAGTATTTT.

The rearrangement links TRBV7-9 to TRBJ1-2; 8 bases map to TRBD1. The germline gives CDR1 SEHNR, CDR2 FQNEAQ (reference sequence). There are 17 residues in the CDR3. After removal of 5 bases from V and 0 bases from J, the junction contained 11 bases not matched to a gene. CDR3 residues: CASSPRQGRSPNYGYTF. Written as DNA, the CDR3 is TGTGCCAGCAGCCCTCGACAGGGGCGTTCCCCTAACTATGGCTACACCTTC.

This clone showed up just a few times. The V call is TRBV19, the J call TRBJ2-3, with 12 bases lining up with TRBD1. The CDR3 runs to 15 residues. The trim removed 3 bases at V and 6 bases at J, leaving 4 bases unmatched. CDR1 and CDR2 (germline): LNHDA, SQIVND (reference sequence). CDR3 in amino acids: CASSIGTGGFDTQYF. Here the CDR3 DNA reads TGTGCCAGTAGTATCGGGACAGGGGGCTTTGATACGCAGTATTTT.

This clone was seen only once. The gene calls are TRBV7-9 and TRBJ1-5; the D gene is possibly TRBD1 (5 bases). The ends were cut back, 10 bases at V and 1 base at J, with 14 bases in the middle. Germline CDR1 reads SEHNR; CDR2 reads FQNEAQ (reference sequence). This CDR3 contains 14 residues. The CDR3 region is CAIALGESNQPQHF. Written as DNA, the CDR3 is TGTGCCATTGCGTTAGGGGAGAGCAATCAGCCCCAGCATTTT.

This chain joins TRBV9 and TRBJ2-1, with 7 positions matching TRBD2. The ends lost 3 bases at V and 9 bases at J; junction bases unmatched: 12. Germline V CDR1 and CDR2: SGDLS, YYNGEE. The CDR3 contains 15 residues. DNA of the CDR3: TGTGCCAGCAGCGCCCGGGGGAGCGGGGCTGGTGAGCAGTTCTTC. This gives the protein CASSARGSGAGEQFF.

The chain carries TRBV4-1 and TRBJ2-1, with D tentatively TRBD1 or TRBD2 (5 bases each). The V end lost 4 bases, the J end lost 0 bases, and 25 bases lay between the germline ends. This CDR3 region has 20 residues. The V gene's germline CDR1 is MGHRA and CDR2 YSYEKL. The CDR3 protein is CASSRQRAGKTTSSYNEQFF. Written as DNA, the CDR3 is TGCGCCAGCAGCCGCCAGAGGGCAGGGAAGACGACGAGCTCCTACAATGAGCAGTTCTTC.

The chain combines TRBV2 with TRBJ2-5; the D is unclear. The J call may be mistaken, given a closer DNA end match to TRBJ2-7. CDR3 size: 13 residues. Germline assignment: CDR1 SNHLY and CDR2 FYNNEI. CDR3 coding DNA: TGTGCCAGCAGCCCCCCGGATTTCTACGAGCAGTACTTC. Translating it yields CASSPPDFYEQYF.